These 31 T cell receptor beta chains came from one sample sequenced in a study of neurological immune-mediated disorders (dated by TCRdb to the late 2010s). Library creation used 5' RACE. Sequenced using an Illumina HiSeq 2500. Clones were called with MiXCR by TCRdb after fastp trimmed the public reads at Q25, and only in-frame beta chains were retained. Entries that share a CDR3 protein sequence are merged under the most common genes and DNA. The sample yields approximately 130,000 distinct CDR3 sequences; roughly 3.2% were counted once. The ten most abundant clones make up around 1.2% of the sample. The sample was PBMCs. The origin of the receptors is a woman aged 30 to 39 with multiple sclerosis.

This clonotype was detected many times. This chain joins TRBV7-2 and TRBJ1-2; D is possibly TRBD1 (5 bases). This CDR3 is built from 13 residues. V lost 5 bases and J 3 bases, leaving 10 bases between the germline ends. In germline, CDR1 is SGHTA, CDR2 FQGNSA. CDR3 sequence reads: CASSPSRDYGYTF. CDR3 DNA sequence: TGTGCCAGCAGCCCGAGCAGGGACTATGGCTACACCTTC.

This clonotype was counted at least ten times. The rearrangement joins TRBV2 to TRBJ2-7; no definite D call. Between the trimmed V and J ends, which lost 6 bases and 5 bases, there was a span of 8 bases. CDR3 length: 11 residues. CDR1 SNHLY and CDR2 FYNNEI come from the germline V gene. In DNA, the CDR3 is TGTGCCAGCAGAGACGTGCACGAGCAGTACTTC. Translated: CASRDVHEQYF.

This clonotype was picked up many times. The chain carries TRBV5-1 and TRBJ1-1, with D perhaps TRBD1 (5 bases). V gave up 0 bases and J gave up 0 bases, with 9 bases separating them. Germline V lookup: CDR1 SGHRS, CDR2 YFSETQ. The CDR3 is 15 residues long. The CDR3 here is CASSLAQGMNTEAFF. CDR3 nucleotide sequence: TGCGCCAGCAGCTTGGCCCAGGGAATGAACACTGAAGCTTTCTTT.

This clonotype has at least ten counts. The V call is TRBV7-2, the J call TRBJ2-7; D possibly corresponds to TRBD1 (6 bases). The CDR3 extends over 15 amino acids. Germline V lookup: CDR1 SGHTA, CDR2 FQGNSA. Between the trimmed V and J ends, which lost 1 base and 2 bases, there was a span of 12 bases. The CDR3 is CASSLEGGTPYEQYF. CDR3 coding DNA: TGTGCCAGCAGCTTAGAAGGGGGTACCCCCTACGAGCAGTACTTC.

The sample holds a few counts of this clonotype. The chain joins TRBV9 to TRBJ1-1; D gene uncertain. CDR1 is SGDLS, CDR2 YYNGEE, per germline. The CDR3 covers 15 residues. The V end was cut by 0 bases, the J end by 0 bases, with 9 bases between. CDR3 DNA sequence: TGTGCCAGCAGCGTAGGAGTATACATGAACACTGAAGCTTTCTTT. This encodes CASSVGVYMNTEAFF.

This clonotype occurred many times. The chain combines TRBV29-1 with TRBJ2-3; TRBD2 matches at 9 bases. The germline V gene has CDR1 SQVTM and CDR2 ANQGSEA. V shed 5 bases, J shed 10 bases, and the junction held 13 bases outside the gene matches. The CDR3 loop spans 14 amino acids. Written as DNA, the CDR3 is TGCAGCGTTCTCTTAGCGGGGGTCTCGTCGGCGCAGTATTTT. Amino acid sequence: CSVLLAGVSSAQYF.

This clonotype was recorded many times. This sequence joins TRBV10-3 and TRBJ2-5; no definite D call. The CDR3 contains 11 residues. Germline CDR1 is ENHRY and CDR2 is SYGVKD. Trimming removed 8 bases from V and 3 bases from J, with 7 bases in between. CDR3 amino acids: CAISSKETQYF. CDR3 nucleotides: TGTGCCATCTCTAGTAAAGAGACCCAGTACTTC.

This clonotype was found many times. A read error may produce the germline difference seen at one junction end. The chain uses TRBV5-1 and TRBJ1-1, with no clear D. Germline values: CDR1 SGHRS, CDR2 YFSETQ. This CDR3 contains 13 residues. The CDR3 protein is CASSLNRNTEAFF. DNA of the CDR3: TGTGCCAGCAGCTTAAACAGGAACACTGAAGCTTTCTTT. The full variable domain, with the rest looked up from reference TRBV5-1 and TRBJ1-1, is KAGVTQTPRYLIKTRGQQVTLSCSPISGHRSVSWYQQTPGQGLQFLFEYFSETQRNKGNFPGRFSGRQFSNSRSEMNVSTLELGDSALYLCASSLNRNTEAFFGQGTRLTVV.

This clonotype was detected many times. The chain links TRBV5-1 to TRBJ1-1; tentative D call: TRBD1 (6 bases). CDR1 and CDR2 (germline): SGHRS, YFSETQ. V lost 7 bases, J lost 6 bases, and 16 bases lay in between. The CDR3 contains 13 residues. The CDR3 protein is CASRDTSLAEAFF. The CDR3, as DNA: TGCGCCAGCCGGGACACCTCCTTGGCTGAAGCTTTCTTT.

This clonotype was counted at least ten times. The chain combines TRBV29-1 with TRBJ2-2, with 7 bases aligning to TRBD1. This CDR3 has 13 amino acids. The germline gives CDR1 SQVTM, CDR2 ANQGSEA. V gave up 5 bases and J gave up 4 bases; unmatched junction bases: 4. CDR3 DNA: TGCAGCGTTCTCTGGGACAGCACCGGGGAGCTGTTTTTT. Its translation: CSVLWDSTGELFF.

This clonotype was seen ten or more times. The chain combines TRBV6-5 with TRBJ2-1, with 7 positions matching TRBD2. The trim removed 6 bases at V and 7 bases at J, leaving 12 bases unmatched. The CDR3 extends over 15 amino acids. Germline V CDR1 and CDR2: MNHEY, SVGAGI. CDR3 DNA sequence: TGTGCCAGCAGGGGGACGGGGGGTGTCTCTAATGAGCAGTTCTTC. This encodes CASRGTGGVSNEQFF.

This clonotype was seen a handful of times. The chain is built from TRBV25-1 and TRBJ1-1; 7 bases line up with TRBD1. CDR3 size: 15 residues. V trimming: 2 bases; J trimming: 4 bases; junction bases outside the gene matches: 7. Germline V gene data show CDR1 as MGHDK and CDR2 as SYGVNS. The CDR3, as DNA: TGTGCCAGCAGTGAAGCGTCAGGGGGTAGCACTGAAGCTTTCTTT. Protein sequence: CASSEASGGSTEAFF.

This clonotype was picked up many times. The chain carries TRBV9 and TRBJ2-3; D gene uncertain. CDR3 length equals 16 residues. Germline V CDR1 and CDR2: SGDLS, YYNGEE. V lost 0 bases and J lost 5, with 16 bases in between. The CDR3 region is CASSVEKKSAGDTQYF. The CDR3, as DNA: TGTGCCAGCAGCGTAGAGAAAAAATCCGCCGGAGATACGCAGTATTTT.

This clonotype was picked up many times. The chain recombines TRBV20-1 with TRBJ2-1, with a weak D call TRBD1 (6 bases). V gave up 5 bases and J gave up 7 bases, with 18 bases separating them. Per the germline V gene, CDR1 is DFQATT and CDR2 is SNEGSKA (reference sequence). The CDR3 is made up of 14 amino acids. The CDR3 protein is CSAATGISGNEQFF. The CDR3 nucleotides are TGCAGTGCTGCTACAGGGATTTCGGGAAATGAGCAGTTCTTC.

This clonotype has at least ten counts. The chain joins TRBV10-3 to TRBJ2-4, with 8 bases that match TRBD2. Germline V gene lookup returns CDR1 ENHRY and CDR2 SYGVKD. V shed 4 bases, J shed 3 bases, and the junction held 11 bases outside the gene matches. The CDR3 is 17 residues long. This CDR3 is CAISASGLDSFKNIQYF. CDR3 bases: TGTGCCATCAGTGCATCGGGACTAGACTCATTCAAAAACATTCAGTACTTC.

This clonotype was counted ten times or more. V and J are TRBV7-2 and TRBJ2-7; 10 bases align to TRBD2. Germline V gene data show CDR1 as SGHTA and CDR2 as FQGNSA. The CDR3 covers 15 residues. V was pared by 3 bases and J by 0 bases, with 2 bases of the junction left unmatched. CDR3 sequence: CASSLGLANSYEQYF. DNA of the CDR3: TGTGCCAGCAGCTTGGGACTAGCGAACTCCTACGAGCAGTACTTC.

This clonotype appeared a few times. The gene calls are TRBV5-1 and TRBJ2-7; TRBD2 aligns across 7 bases. The CDR3 totals 13 residues. Germline V lookup: CDR1 SGHRS, CDR2 YFSETQ. The junction had 9 bases not matched to a gene; V was cut back by 0 bases and J by 12 bases. CDR3 DNA sequence: TGCGCCAGCAGCTTGGACTCCGGACTAGAACCGTACTTC. Its translation is CASSLDSGLEPYF.

This clonotype was recorded many times. The V gene is TRBV5-6, the J gene TRBJ1-1; D is possibly TRBD1 (6 bases). V was trimmed by 4 bases and J by 4 bases, leaving 11 bases between them. In germline, CDR1 is SGHDT, CDR2 YYEEEE. This CDR3 comprises 13 residues. The CDR3 DNA reads as TGTGCCAGCAGCCATACAGGGCCCACTGAAGCTTTCTTT. Its protein is CASSHTGPTEAFF.

This clonotype showed up many times. The rearrangement links TRBV5-1 to TRBJ2-7; D unresolved. The V end was cut by 0 bases, the J end by 2 bases, with 12 bases between. The CDR3 consists of 15 residues. CDR1 SGHRS and CDR2 YFSETQ come from the germline V gene. The CDR3 DNA reads as TGCGCCAGCAGCTTGGATAGAGGCGTAACCTACGAGCAGTACTTC. It specifies CASSLDRGVTYEQYF.

Many counts were recorded for this clonotype. This chain connects TRBV18 to TRBJ2-3; a possible D gene is TRBD2 (5 bases). Germline assignment: CDR1 KGHSH and CDR2 LQKENI. There are 16 residues in the CDR3. The V and J ends lost 3 bases and 0 bases respectively, with 13 bases between them. The CDR3 region has the DNA TGTGCCAGCTCACCTGTCTACCGGGAAAGCACAGATACGCAGTATTTT. Amino acids: CASSPVYRESTDTQYF.

This clonotype was seen a few times. The J gene is TRBJ2-3, the V gene TRBV7-6; the D gene could be TRBD1 or TRBD2 (5 bases each). CDR1 is SGHVS, CDR2 FNYEAQ, per germline. V lost 1 base and J lost 4, with 15 bases in between. The CDR3 consists of 16 residues. This chain's CDR3 is CASSLELVTGPDTQYF. Here the CDR3 DNA reads TGTGCCAGCAGCTTAGAATTAGTTACGGGGCCAGATACGCAGTATTTT.

This clonotype was detected ten times or more. The chain recombines TRBV11-2 with TRBJ1-2, with D possibly matching TRBD1 (5 bases). Trimming took 5 bases from V and 5 from J, leaving 12 bases between them. The CDR3 covers 13 residues. Germline values: CDR1 SGHAT, CDR2 FQNNGV. DNA of the CDR3: TGTGCCAGCAGCACCAGCGGGGGGTATGGCTACACCTTC. It is translated as CASSTSGGYGYTF.

This clonotype was seen many times. This sequence joins TRBV12-3 or TRBV12-4 and TRBJ2-1; D is perhaps TRBD2 (5 bases). This CDR3 contains 13 residues. V lost 6 bases, J lost 2 bases, and 8 bases lay in between. CDR3 amino acids: CASSYGTYNEQFF. In DNA form, the CDR3 reads TGTGCCAGCAGCTACGGGACCTACAATGAGCAGTTCTTC.

This clonotype appeared a few times. The chain employs TRBV28 and TRBJ2-2; 10 nucleotides agree with TRBD2. The CDR3 length is 13 residues. Germline lookup yields CDR1 MDHEN and CDR2 SYDVKM. The J segment lost 6 bases and the V segment lost 6 bases, leaving 1 base of the junction unmatched. The CDR3 spells CASRAGGPGELFF. In DNA form, the CDR3 reads TGTGCCAGCAGAGCGGGAGGGCCCGGGGAGCTGTTTTTT.

This clonotype was observed at least ten times. V usage is TRBV29-1 and J usage is TRBJ2-7, with TRBD2 as a possible D gene (6 bases). Germline V gene data show CDR1 as SQVTM and CDR2 as ANQGSEA. The V gene lost 5 bases and the J gene lost 4 bases, with 15 bases spanning the gap. The CDR3 has 13 amino acids. DNA of the CDR3: TGCAGCGTTTCACCAGTTCGGGGGTACGAGCAGTACTTC. This codes for CSVSPVRGYEQYF.

The chain joins TRBV5-4 to TRBJ1-1; D is possibly TRBD1 (5 bases). Germline V gene data show CDR1 as SGHNT and CDR2 as YYREEE (reference sequence). The CDR3 runs 14 residues. V lost 10 bases, J lost 3 bases, and 19 bases lay in between. The CDR3 nucleotides read TGTGCCGGGACCCGAGGGCCGTTCGACACTGAAGCTTTCTTT. It translates to CAGTRGPFDTEAFF. The complete variable domain, with remaining parts taken from reference TRBV5-4 and TRBJ1-1, reads ETGVTQSPTHLIKTRGQQVTLRCSSQSGHNTVSWYQQALGQGPQFIFQYYREEENGRGNFPPRFSGLQFPNYSSELNVNALELDDSALYLCAGTRGPFDTEAFFGQGTRLTVV.

This clonotype was seen at least ten times. The genes are TRBV7-9 and TRBJ2-2, with D unclear. V was cut by 5 bases and J by 2 bases, with 12 bases left in between. This CDR3 region has 15 residues. Germline V gene lookup returns CDR1 SEHNR and CDR2 FQNEAQ (reference sequence). The CDR3 sequence: CASSPRARNTGELFF. In nucleotides, the CDR3 is TGTGCCAGCAGCCCCCGGGCCAGAAACACCGGGGAGCTGTTTTTT. Variable domain in full (rest from reference TRBV7-9 and TRBJ2-2): DTGVSQNPRHKITKRGQNVTFRCDPISEHNRLYWYRQTLGQGPEFLTYFQNEAQLEKSRLLSDRFSAERPKGSFSTLEIQRTEQGDSAMYLCASSPRARNTGELFFGEGSRLTVL.

The table lists this clonotype with many counts. V and J are TRBV4-1 and TRBJ1-2; no definite D call. The V gene lost 0 bases and the J gene lost 2 bases, with 7 bases spanning the gap. This CDR3 has 14 residues. Germline V gene data show CDR1 as MGHRA and CDR2 as YSYEKL. For the CDR3, the DNA is TGCGCCAGCAGCCAAGAGCGGCAGAACTATGGCTACACCTTC. Amino acid sequence: CASSQERQNYGYTF.

This clonotype was detected only a few times. This may stem from a read error, because a much larger clone lies one nucleotide away. J is TRBJ2-1 and V is TRBV20-1, with 13 nucleotides matching TRBD2. Germline assignment: CDR1 DFQATT and CDR2 SNEGSKA (reference sequence). The V and J ends lost 5 bases and 7 bases, in that order; junction bases with no gene match: 5. The CDR3 totals 14 residues. The CDR3 protein is CSAEGGLAGNEQFF. In nucleotides, the CDR3 is TGCAGTGCTGAGGGGGGACTAGCGGGGAATGAGCAGTTCTTC.

This chain connects TRBV5-8 to TRBJ2-3; the D gene is possibly TRBD2 (5 bases). CDR1 and CDR2 from the germline V gene are SGHTS and YDEGEE. The CDR3 covers 15 residues. V lost 0 bases and J lost 1, with 9 bases in between. The CDR3 loop reads CASSLALVGTDTQYF. The CDR3 DNA reads as TGTGCCAGCAGCTTGGCACTAGTGGGCACAGATACGCAGTATTTT.

This clonotype occurred many times. The V call is TRBV29-1, the J call TRBJ2-1; a weak D match, TRBD1 (6 bases). The CDR3 contains 14 residues. Deletions cut 4 bases from V and 3 bases from J, with 13 bases between. Germline-derived CDR1 and CDR2 are SQVTM and ANQGSEA. CDR3 nucleotides: TGCAGCGTTGCCATGGACAGCGACTACAATGAGCAGTTCTTC. Translation gives CSVAMDSDYNEQFF.